These T cell receptor beta chains were read from a single sample in a study of T cells in Graves' hyperthyroidism and ophthalmopathy. One entry per CDR3 protein, called by TCRdb with MiXCR from the multiplex PCR reads. The sample has a few hundred thousand distinct CDR3 sequences; approximately 14% are singletons. Sample: blood. The receptor set was obtained from a woman between 18 and 29 years old with Graves' hyperthyroidism. Each CDR3 is given with its conserved first and last residue. The D gene is left open where the match is weak. Clone size is given for some rows only: seen once, a few or many times, or a class if the clone is expanded.

many | TRBJ2-1 | TRBD1 | TRBV5-6 | 14 | TGTGCCAGCAGCCGACAGGGGGAGGGTGAGGAGCAGTTCTTC | CASSRQGEGEEQFF
few | TRBJ1-6 | . | TRBV12-3/TRBV12-4 | 15 | TGTGCCAGCAGCCCCTGGGACGGCCAGAATTCACCCCTCCACTTT | CASSPWDGQNSPLHF
many | TRBJ2-3 | TRBD1 | TRBV28 | 14 | TGTGCCAGCAGGGGAAGGACAGGGGGAGATACGCAGTATTTT | CASRGRTGGDTQYF
few | TRBJ2-7 | TRBD1 | TRBV27 | 15 | TGTGCCAGCAGCTTAAGGGCGAGGGGGCTAGGCGAGCAGTACTTC | CASSLRARGLGEQYF
few | TRBJ1-4 | . | TRBV19 | 15 | TGTGCCAGTACTTACAGACGGGAGGGGAATGAAAAACTGTTTTTT | CASTYRREGNEKLFF
few | TRBJ1-4 | . | TRBV28 | 15 | TGTGCCAGCACTCCGACCGACCCTTCGAATGAAAAACTGTTTTTT | CASTPTDPSNEKLFF
many | TRBJ2-1 | TRBD2 | TRBV5-1 | 17 | TGCGCCAGCAGCTTTAATAGCGGGGGACCTTCGAACAATGAGCAGTTCTTC | CASSFNSGGPSNNEQFF
. | TRBJ2-6 | TRBD1 | TRBV7-9 | 17 | TGTGCCAGCAGCTCGACAGGGGATCGGTCTGGGGCCAACGTCCTGACTTTC | CASSSTGDRSGANVLTF
. | TRBJ1-2 | . | TRBV20-1 | 14 | TGCAGTGTATCCCCGGGAGCCACTAACTATGGCTACACCTTC | CSVSPGATNYGYTF
few | TRBJ2-2 | . | TRBV20-1 | 13 | TGCAGTGCTAGTCACAGCGACACCGGGGAGCTGTTTTTT | CSASHSDTGELFF
few | TRBJ2-2 | . | TRBV14 | 17 | TGTGCCAGCAGGGGGGGCCGGCCGGGACATCTTATCGGGGAGCTGTTTTTT | CASRGGRPGHLIGELFF
. | TRBJ1-1 | . | TRBV12-3/TRBV12-4 | 14 | TGTGCCAGCAGCCAGGGGCCCACAGCGACTGAATCTTTCTTT | CASSQGPTATESFF
many | TRBJ1-1 | . | TRBV7-9 | 12 | TGTGCCAGCAGCTTAGTGCTTGGTGAAGCTTTCTTT | CASSLVLGEAFF
many | TRBJ2-7 | . | TRBV20-1 | 14 | TGCAGTGCTAGCGACCTCTCTTTCTCCTACGAGCAGTACTTC | CSASDLSFSYEQYF
many | TRBJ2-2 | TRBD2 | TRBV7-2 | 17 | TGTGCCAGCAGCTACCATGTGACTAGCCCGAACACCGGGGAGCTGTTTTTT | CASSYHVTSPNTGELFF
few | TRBJ2-3 | TRBD2 | TRBV4-3 | 19 | TGCGCCAGCAGCCAAGATCTATTAGCGGGGGGGCCAGGTACAGATACGCAGTATTTT | CASSQDLLAGGPGTDTQYF
. | TRBJ2-6 | . | TRBV4-1 | 15 | TGCGCCAGCAGGGGGCAGGACCTTGGGGCCAACGTCCTGACTTTC | CASRGQDLGANVLTF
. | TRBJ2-5 | TRBD1 | TRBV7-9 | 14 | TGTGCCAGCAGCTTACCAGGACAGGGACGAACCCAGTACTTC | CASSLPGQGRTQYF
many | TRBJ2-5 | TRBD1 | TRBV11-2 | 18 | TGTGCCAGCAGCTTACCCTTTCGCGGACAGGGGAAAGGAGGGACCCAGTACTTC | CASSLPFRGQGKGGTQYF
many | TRBJ1-1 | . | TRBV27 | 14 | TGTGCCAGCAGTTTCTCGGGACAAGGGGGTGAAGCTTTCTTT | CASSFSGQGGEAFF
few | TRBJ2-3 | TRBD2 | TRBV9 | 17 | TGTGCCAGCAGCGTGGGACCTAGCGGGAGGGGGGAAGATACGCAGTATTTT | CASSVGPSGRGEDTQYF
many | TRBJ2-7 | . | TRBV2 | 14 | TGTGCCAGCGTGATGTGGGGGGCGCAGTACGAGCAGTACTTC | CASVMWGAQYEQYF
. | TRBJ1-1 | TRBD1 | TRBV6-1 | 19 | TGTGCCAGCAGTGACGAAGAAGGGGGCGAGGGTAAGGTGAACACTGAAGCTTTCTTT | CASSDEEGGEGKVNTEAFF
few | TRBJ2-1 | TRBD2 | TRBV7-2 | 16 | TGTGCCAGCAGCTTAGGAGGGACTAGCGGGAGTAATGAGCAGTTCTTC | CASSLGGTSGSNEQFF
. | TRBJ1-2 | TRBD1 | TRBV7-9 | 14 | TGTGCCAGCAGTTCGACAGGGGGCGCAGATGGCTACACCTTC | CASSSTGGADGYTF
. | TRBJ2-1 | . | TRBV6-6 | 19 | TGTGCCAGCAGTTACTCGATACCCGGGGTCGGAGGGTTCTACGATGAGCAGTTCTTC | CASSYSIPGVGGFYDEQFF
few | TRBJ2-7 | TRBD1 | TRBV7-9 | 17 | TGTGCCAGCAGCGCTCGGACAGGGGCATCCCCCGGGAGGGAGCAGTACTTC | CASSARTGASPGREQYF
few | TRBJ2-3 | . | TRBV9 | 16 | TGTGCCAGCAGCGTAGGGGCGGGGGCATTGACAGATACGCAGTATTTT | CASSVGAGALTDTQYF
. | TRBJ1-1 | . | TRBV7-2 | 13 | TGTGCCAGCACCTCACGGGGAGGGACTGAAGCTTTCTTT | CASTSRGGTEAFF
few | TRBJ2-4 | . | TRBV6-1 | 15 | TGTGCCAGCAGGCCCCAGGGGCGAGCCAAAAACATTCAGTACTTC | CASRPQGRAKNIQYF
many | TRBJ2-1 | . | TRBV12-3/TRBV12-4 | 18 | TGTGCCAGCAGCTCCGACGGAGTAGCGTTTCCAGGTGGCAATGAGCAGTTCTTC | CASSSDGVAFPGGNEQFF
few | TRBJ2-5 | . | TRBV7-2 | 14 | TGTGCCAGCAGCTTAGTGCTTGGACCAGTAAGCTCGTACTTC | CASSLVLGPVSSYF
many | TRBJ2-1 | TRBD2 | TRBV20-1 | 15 | TGCAGTGCTAGAGCCGCGGGGGGAGGGGGCAATGAGCAGTTCTTC | CSARAAGGGGNEQFF
many | TRBJ2-2 | . | TRBV6-2/TRBV6-3 | 17 | TGTGCCAGCAGTTTCGCCGGGGGGCCATCGAACACCGGGGAGCTGTTTTTT | CASSFAGGPSNTGELFF
. | TRBJ1-3 | . | TRBV6-5 | 18 | TGTGCCAGCAGTTACTCGAACCGCGCAGGGCAAACTGGAAACACCATATATTTT | CASSYSNRAGQTGNTIYF
few | TRBJ2-7 | TRBD1 | TRBV18 | 16 | TGTGCCAGCTCACCTGGACAGGGTAGCTTGATGAACGAGCAGTACTTC | CASSPGQGSLMNEQYF
many | TRBJ1-2 | . | TRBV7-2 | 13 | TGTGCCAGCAGCTTGATGGCTAACTATGGCTACACCTTC | CASSLMANYGYTF
many | TRBJ2-3 | . | TRBV5-1 | 12 | TGCGCCAGCGGCATAGAGACAGATACGCAGTATTTT | CASGIETDTQYF
many | TRBJ2-3 | . | TRBV20-1 | 16 | TGCAGTGCCGACCCACCGGGACTCTCCCCCGGAGATACGCAGTATTTT | CSADPPGLSPGDTQYF
many | TRBJ2-7 | TRBD1 | TRBV24-1 | 14 | TGTGCCACCAGCACCGGGACAGGGCAGGAAGAGCAGTACTTC | CATSTGTGQEEQYF
few | TRBJ1-5 | . | TRBV19 | 13 | TGTGCCAGTACCCGGACATACAATCAGCCCCAGCATTTT | CASTRTYNQPQHF
many | TRBJ2-1 | . | TRBV5-1 | 15 | TGCGCCAGCAGCTTGGAAGGCCAGCAACACAATGAGCAGTTCTTC | CASSLEGQQHNEQFF
many | TRBJ2-3 | TRBD2 | TRBV24-1 | 15 | TGTGCCACCAGTGATAGGACTAGCGGAACAGATACGCAGTATTTT | CATSDRTSGTDTQYF
. | TRBJ1-4 | . | TRBV27 | 11 | TGTGCCAGCGGAGAAAATGAAAAACTGTTTTTT | CASGENEKLFF
many | TRBJ2-2 | . | TRBV12-3/TRBV12-4 | 11 | TGTGCCAGCACCCGCCGCGGGGAGCTGTTTTTT | CASTRRGELFF
many | TRBJ1-2 | . | TRBV3-1 | 15 | TGTGCCAGCAGCCAAGAGGCAGGGGATTTCTATGGCTACACCTTC | CASSQEAGDFYGYTF
many | TRBJ2-1 | TRBD2 | TRBV20-1 | 14 | TGCAGTGCTAAATGGACTAGCGGGGGAAATGAGCAGTTCTTC | CSAKWTSGGNEQFF
few | TRBJ2-7 | . | TRBV11-2 | 15 | TGTGCCAGCAGCTTAGTGGCAGGGTTACGGTACGAGCAGTACTTC | CASSLVAGLRYEQYF
many | TRBJ1-1 | . | TRBV6-2/TRBV6-3 | 12 | TGTGCCAGCAGTTACTCGGGCCTACCGGCTTTCTTT | CASSYSGLPAFF
many | TRBJ1-2 | . | TRBV5-1 | 13 | TGCGCCAGCAGCTTGGCGGGCTGGGGTGGCTACACCTTC | CASSLAGWGGYTF
. | TRBJ2-7 | . | TRBV20-1 | 12 | TGCAGTGCTAGAGCGGGGGCCTACGAGCAGTACTTC | CSARAGAYEQYF